A single sample is the source of the 26 T cell receptor beta chains below, sequenced in a study of tumor-infiltrating lymphocytes in primary liver carcinoma. A constant-region primer served to make TCR beta cDNA from roughly 540 ng total RNA. Generation of the TCR beta libraries relied on three nested multiplex PCR rounds using slightly modified ARM-PCR. The first two PCR rounds used TRBV1-TRBV30 primers with a Cbeta primer, 10 cycles each. Using its own MiXCR run on the multiplex PCR reads, TCRdb lists one record per CDR3 protein. The table shows about 84,000 distinct CDR3 sequences, with 60% to 75% occurring only once. Total RNA and DNA came together from around 20-30 mg of bulk tissue without cell sorting. The sequencing sample was made of liver tumor tissue from sampling region 1. The subset is: tumor region T1, superior pole. The receptors derive from a man aged 40-50 years with primary liver carcinoma and hepatitis B virus infection.

This clonotype showed up many times. This chain connects TRBV7-9 to TRBJ1-5; D is possibly TRBD1 (6 bases). The CDR3 is 13 residues long. Germline V gene lookup returns CDR1 SEHNR and CDR2 FQNEAQ (reference sequence). V shed 4 bases and J shed 5 bases, with 9 bases lying between them. CDR3 amino acids: CASSSWTDQPQHF. CDR3 nucleotide sequence: TGTGCCAGCAGCTCTTGGACAGATCAGCCCCAGCATTTT. The variable domain in full, with the rest retrieved from reference TRBV7-9 and TRBJ1-5, is DTGVSQNPRHKITKRGQNVTFRCDPISEHNRLYWYRQTLGQGPEFLTYFQNEAQLEKSRLLSDRFSAERPKGSFSTLEIQRTEQGDSAMYLCASSSWTDQPQHFGDGTRLSIL.

The chain has TRBV29-1 and TRBJ1-1; D not resolved. The CDR3 runs to 13 residues. V lost 4 bases and J 4 bases, leaving 13 bases between the germline ends. Germline lookup yields CDR1 SQVTM and CDR2 ANQGSEA. CDR3 in amino acids: CSVVHSSVTEAFF. The CDR3 DNA reads TGCAGCGTTGTGCACAGTTCGGTCACTGAAGCTTTCTTT.

The chain couples TRBV4-1 to TRBJ2-7; unclear D gene. This CDR3 has 16 amino acids. The V end was cut by 6 bases, the J end by 7 bases, with 25 bases between. CDR1 MGHRA and CDR2 YSYEKL come from the germline V gene. CDR3 residues: CASSPSNDTPPREQYF. The CDR3 DNA reads TGCGCCAGCAGTCCATCAAACGACACCCCTCCGAGGGAGCAGTACTTC.

For this clonotype: This clone may be a read error of a much larger clone one base away. The V call is TRBV28, the J call TRBJ2-5, with TRBD2 identical over 8 bases. V dropped 7 bases and J dropped 3; count of bases not matched to a gene: 7. CDR3 size: 14 residues. Germline V gene lookup returns CDR1 MDHEN and CDR2 SYDVKM. CDR3 loop: CASNSGLAEETQYF. The CDR3 DNA is TGTGCCAGCAATTCCGGACTAGCTGAAGAGACCCAGTACTTC. The full variable domain, with the rest looked up from reference TRBV28 and TRBJ2-5, is DVKVTQSSRYLVKRTGEKVFLECVQDMDHENMFWYRQDPGLGLRLIYFSYDVKMKEKGDIPEGYSVSREKKERFSLILESASTNQTSMYLCASNSGLAEETQYFGPGTRLLVL.

Of note for this clonotype: This is likely a read error, given that the CDR3 carries no conserved phenylalanine or tryptophan at its end. The CDR3, as DNA: TGTGCCAGCAGCCTGAACTACAATGAGCAGTTCCTC. Translation gives CASSLNYNEQFL. This chain joins TRBV14 and TRBJ2-1; D gene unclear. This CDR3 is built from 12 residues. V dropped 4 bases and J dropped 3 bases, with 4 bases sitting between them. Germline-derived CDR1 and CDR2 are SGHDN and FVKESK.

This clonotype was counted a single time. The junction shows a germline mismatch at one end, possibly a read error. The CDR3 region is CASSPRGCGVTSGANVLNF. In DNA form, the CDR3 reads TGTGCCAGCAGCCCCCGGGGGTGCGGTGTTACCTCTGGGGCCAACGTCCTGAATTTC. V usage is TRBV11-1 and J usage is TRBJ2-6, with a weak D call TRBD2 (6 bases). This CDR3 has 19 amino acids. Germline V CDR1 and CDR2: SGHAT, FQDESV (reference sequence).

On this clonotype itself: The conserved phenylalanine or tryptophan normally closing the CDR3 is absent here, so this likely arose from a read error. The CDR3 protein is CVSGSQPPGELFS. The CDR3, as DNA: TGTGTCAGCGGCTCTCAACCCCCCGGGGAGCTGTTTTCT. This sequence joins TRBV11-2 and TRBJ2-2; tentatively, D is TRBD2 (5 bases). From germline, CDR1 is SGHAT and CDR2 FQNNGV. This CDR3 has 13 residues.

This clonotype was detected ten times or more. The rearrangement links TRBV30 to TRBJ2-5; no clear D. Germline V gives CDR1 GTSNPN, CDR2 SVGIG (reference sequence). Trimming stripped 3 bases from V and 4 bases from J, with 9 bases between. The CDR3 has 12 amino acids. The chain's CDR3 is CAWSLYGETQYF. The DNA for the CDR3 is TGTGCCTGGAGCTTGTACGGAGAGACCCAGTACTTC.

Concerning this clonotype itself: Possible read error: a much larger clone is one base away. The chain is built from TRBV28 and TRBJ2-7; D unresolved. This CDR3 has 13 amino acids. With 6 bases removed from V and 3 bases from J, the gap between germline ends came to 12 bases. Germline-derived CDR1 and CDR2 are MDHEN and SYDVKM. Here the CDR3 DNA reads TGTGCCAGCAGCCTCGTGACAATCTACGAGCAGTACTTC. Its translation: CASSLVTIYEQYF.

Details on this clonotype: Relative to the germline gene, one junction end is altered; a read error may explain this. The rearrangement joins TRBV11-1 to TRBJ2-2; TRBD1 is a possible D gene (6 bases). The CDR3 has 13 residues. The germline V gene encodes CDR1 SGHAT and CDR2 FQDESV (reference sequence). For the CDR3, the DNA is TGTACCAGCAGCTTAGGGGGTGCCGGGGAGCTGTTTTTT. It is translated as CTSSLGGAGELFF.

This chain connects TRBV2 to TRBJ1-4; D is unclear. This CDR3 is built from 15 residues. Between the trimmed V and J ends, which lost 3 bases and 8 bases, there was a span of 16 bases. CDR1 and CDR2 from the germline V gene are SNHLY and FYNNEI. The CDR3 region is CASSDSAPMVEKLFF. DNA of the CDR3: TGTGCCAGCAGTGACAGTGCCCCGATGGTGGAAAAACTGTTTTTT.

There are many counts of this clonotype. Mismatch with germline at one junction end may stem from a read error. The rearrangement links TRBV29-1 to TRBJ2-1; 7 nucleotides align to TRBD2. CDR3 length equals 17 residues. CDR1 and CDR2 from the germline V gene are SQVTM and ANQGSEA. The CDR3, as DNA: TGCAGCGTGGAAGACAGACTAGCAGTATGGGGTAACAATGAGCAGTTCTTC. Its protein is CSVEDRLAVWGNNEQFF.

A note on this clonotype: The germline gene is not matched at one end of the junction; a read error may be the cause. The rearrangement uses TRBV10-3 and TRBJ1-1; TRBD1 is a possible D gene (6 bases). This CDR3 contains 14 residues. The germline V gene has CDR1 ENHRY and CDR2 SYGVKD. The CDR3 sequence: CAISEDRGNIEAFF. The CDR3 DNA follows: TGCGCCATCAGTGAGGACAGAGGGAACATTGAAGCTTTCTTT.

This clonotype was counted between two and nine times. This may arise from a read error, as a much more abundant clone is one base away. CDR3 DNA: TGCACCAGCTGGGAAGTTACGGGGACCGGGGAGCTGTTTTTT. Protein sequence: CTSWEVTGTGELFF. The chain carries TRBV10-2 and TRBJ2-2, with D perhaps TRBD2 (5 bases). CDR3 size: 14 residues. Germline-derived CDR1 and CDR2 are WSHSY and SAAADI.

In regard to this clonotype: A much larger clone differs from this one at a single base, so this may be a read error. The V call is TRBV11-2, the J call TRBJ2-3; D is uncertain. The CDR3 totals 14 residues. The V gene's germline CDR1 is SGHAT and CDR2 FQNNGV. The V gene lost 0 bases and the J gene lost 4 bases, with 8 bases spanning the gap. The CDR3 DNA follows: TGTGCCAGCAGCTTAGATTGCCCCCCAGATACGCAGTATTTT. Protein: CASSLDCPPDTQYF.

V gene TRBV29-1 combines with J gene TRBJ2-7; 8 bases are shared with TRBD1. In germline, CDR1 is SQVTM, CDR2 ANQGSEA. CDR3 length: 13 residues. CDR3: CRVLTGAGYEQYF. The CDR3 nucleotides are TGCAGGGTCCTGACAGGGGCCGGTTACGAGCAGTACTTC.

The rearrangement joins TRBV10-3 to TRBJ2-2; perhaps D is TRBD1 or TRBD2 (5 bases each). CDR1 and CDR2 from the germline V gene are ENHRY and SYGVKD. The CDR3 spans 14 residues. The ends were cut back, 10 bases at V and 16 bases at J, with 28 bases in the middle. The CDR3 spells CATLGQGSTGESFF. The CDR3 coding sequence is TGTGCCACCCTCGGCCAGGGATCAACCGGGGAGTCGTTTTTT.

This clonotype was picked up a small number of times. A much larger clone lies a single base off, so this may be a read error. The conserved phenylalanine or tryptophan is not found at the CDR3 terminus, so this likely reflects a read error. CDR3 in amino acids: CSVGDSAGELFL. The CDR3 region has the DNA TGCAGCGTTGGGGATAGCGCCGGGGAGCTGTTTCTT. V is TRBV29-1 and J is TRBJ2-2; perhaps TRBD2 as D (5 bases). The V gene's germline CDR1 is SQVTM and CDR2 ANQGSEA. Trimming took off 4 bases at V and 6 bases at J, with 9 bases between the two ends. The length of the CDR3 is 12 residues.

This clonotype is a singleton in its sample. The junction departs from the called germline gene at one end, perhaps through a read error. The chain employs TRBV4-1 and TRBJ2-1; possibly TRBD2 for D (6 bases). The germline V gene encodes CDR1 MGHRA and CDR2 YSYEKL. The CDR3 spans 13 residues. DNA of the CDR3: TGTGCCAGCGGCCAGGCTTCTAGCGTCGAGCGGTTCTTC. This encodes CASGQASSVERFF.

As regards this clonotype: One junction end disagrees with the germline gene, perhaps due to a read error. The rearrangement uses TRBV28 and TRBJ1-5; 7 nucleotides align to TRBD1. The CDR3 is made up of 20 amino acids. In germline, CDR1 is MDHEN, CDR2 SYDVKM. The CDR3 DNA reads as TGTGCCAGAAGTTTGTTACGGGAGAGGGGGCGTTATTCGAGCAATCAGCCCCAGCATTTT. Residues: CARSLLRERGRYSSNQPQHF.

As regards this clonotype: Germline and junction disagree at one end, which may indicate a read error. The chain links TRBV11-2 to TRBJ2-2; tentative D call: TRBD2 (5 bases). The CDR3 extends over 16 amino acids. Per germline, CDR1 SGHAT and CDR2 FQNNGV. Here the CDR3 DNA reads TGTGCCAGCAGCTTTGGAGATCACGATAGGACCGGGGAGCTATTTTTT. Amino acids: CASSFGDHDRTGELFF.

Note on this clonotype: The junction shows a germline mismatch at one end, possibly a read error. The genes are TRBV30 and TRBJ2-3, with 11 positions matching TRBD2. The CDR3 runs 15 residues. Germline CDR1 is GTSNPN and CDR2 is SVGIG (reference sequence). Here the CDR3 reads CAWNVLAGVPDTQFF. Written as DNA, the CDR3 is TGTGCCTGGAATGTACTAGCGGGAGTCCCAGATACGCAGTTTTTT.

This clonotype was seen at least ten times. The V and J genes are TRBV7-9 and TRBJ2-3; the D gene is possibly TRBD1 (6 bases). Germline V gene sequence: CDR1 SEHNR, CDR2 FQNEAQ (reference sequence). The CDR3 is 16 residues long. V shed 9 bases and J shed 1 base, with 20 bases lying between them. CDR3 protein: CASTNLDRDGTDTQYF. The DNA of the CDR3 is TGTGCCAGTACTAACTTGGACAGAGACGGCACAGATACGCAGTATTTT.

As regards this clonotype: Relative to the germline gene, one junction end is altered; a read error may explain this. The chain is built from TRBV11-2 and TRBJ2-5; D is undetermined. CDR3 length: 16 residues. Germline assignment: CDR1 SGHAT and CDR2 FQNNGV. CDR3 amino acids: CACRSRNSAHRETQHF. The CDR3 bases are TGTGCCTGCAGATCCCGGAACTCGGCCCACCGAGAGACCCAGCACTTC.

For this clonotype: One end of the junction does not line up with germline, which may come from a read error. The chain has TRBV5-5 and TRBJ2-7, with 7 bases lining up with TRBD2. Germline V gives CDR1 SGHKS, CDR2 YYEKEE (reference sequence). CDR3 length equals 16 residues. The CDR3 nucleotides read TGTGCCATCAGTCCTACTGCCGGACTAGATTCTCACGATCAGTACTTC. Encoded protein: CAISPTAGLDSHDQYF.

The chain employs TRBV29-1 and TRBJ2-1, with D tentatively TRBD2 (5 bases). The V and J ends lost 3 bases and 2 bases respectively, with 11 bases between them. Germline CDR1 SQVTM, CDR2 ANQGSEA. The CDR3 is 14 residues long. This chain's CDR3 is CSVDRNGAYNEQFF. For the CDR3, the DNA is TGCAGCGTTGATAGGAACGGGGCCTACAATGAGCAGTTCTTC.